The T cell receptor (beta chain) described here comes from a study of shared clonotypes between healthy human individuals. The naive CD8 fraction comprised CD45RO-negative cells positively selected for CCR7 and excluded terminally differentiated effector memory CD45RA+ cells. This CDR3 is 14 amino acids long. V was trimmed by 0 bases and J by 7 bases, leaving 10 bases between them. The germline gives CDR1 LNHNV, CDR2 YYDKDF (reference sequence). TCRdb keeps only in-frame clones here, not all; method: immunoSEQ multiplex PCR. The sample yields about 2.1 million clones, 85% to 95% seen once. V usage is TRBV15 and J usage is TRBJ2-1; maybe TRBD1 (6 bases). Sequenced material: naive CD8+ T cells from PBMCs. This sequence was found in a man aged 18-30 years in good health. Some clones in this sample may be carry-over from other donors' samples. The CDR3 region has the DNA TGTGCCACCAGCAGAGATTTGGGGGCGAATGAGCAGTTCTTC. This codes for CATSRDLGANEQFF.